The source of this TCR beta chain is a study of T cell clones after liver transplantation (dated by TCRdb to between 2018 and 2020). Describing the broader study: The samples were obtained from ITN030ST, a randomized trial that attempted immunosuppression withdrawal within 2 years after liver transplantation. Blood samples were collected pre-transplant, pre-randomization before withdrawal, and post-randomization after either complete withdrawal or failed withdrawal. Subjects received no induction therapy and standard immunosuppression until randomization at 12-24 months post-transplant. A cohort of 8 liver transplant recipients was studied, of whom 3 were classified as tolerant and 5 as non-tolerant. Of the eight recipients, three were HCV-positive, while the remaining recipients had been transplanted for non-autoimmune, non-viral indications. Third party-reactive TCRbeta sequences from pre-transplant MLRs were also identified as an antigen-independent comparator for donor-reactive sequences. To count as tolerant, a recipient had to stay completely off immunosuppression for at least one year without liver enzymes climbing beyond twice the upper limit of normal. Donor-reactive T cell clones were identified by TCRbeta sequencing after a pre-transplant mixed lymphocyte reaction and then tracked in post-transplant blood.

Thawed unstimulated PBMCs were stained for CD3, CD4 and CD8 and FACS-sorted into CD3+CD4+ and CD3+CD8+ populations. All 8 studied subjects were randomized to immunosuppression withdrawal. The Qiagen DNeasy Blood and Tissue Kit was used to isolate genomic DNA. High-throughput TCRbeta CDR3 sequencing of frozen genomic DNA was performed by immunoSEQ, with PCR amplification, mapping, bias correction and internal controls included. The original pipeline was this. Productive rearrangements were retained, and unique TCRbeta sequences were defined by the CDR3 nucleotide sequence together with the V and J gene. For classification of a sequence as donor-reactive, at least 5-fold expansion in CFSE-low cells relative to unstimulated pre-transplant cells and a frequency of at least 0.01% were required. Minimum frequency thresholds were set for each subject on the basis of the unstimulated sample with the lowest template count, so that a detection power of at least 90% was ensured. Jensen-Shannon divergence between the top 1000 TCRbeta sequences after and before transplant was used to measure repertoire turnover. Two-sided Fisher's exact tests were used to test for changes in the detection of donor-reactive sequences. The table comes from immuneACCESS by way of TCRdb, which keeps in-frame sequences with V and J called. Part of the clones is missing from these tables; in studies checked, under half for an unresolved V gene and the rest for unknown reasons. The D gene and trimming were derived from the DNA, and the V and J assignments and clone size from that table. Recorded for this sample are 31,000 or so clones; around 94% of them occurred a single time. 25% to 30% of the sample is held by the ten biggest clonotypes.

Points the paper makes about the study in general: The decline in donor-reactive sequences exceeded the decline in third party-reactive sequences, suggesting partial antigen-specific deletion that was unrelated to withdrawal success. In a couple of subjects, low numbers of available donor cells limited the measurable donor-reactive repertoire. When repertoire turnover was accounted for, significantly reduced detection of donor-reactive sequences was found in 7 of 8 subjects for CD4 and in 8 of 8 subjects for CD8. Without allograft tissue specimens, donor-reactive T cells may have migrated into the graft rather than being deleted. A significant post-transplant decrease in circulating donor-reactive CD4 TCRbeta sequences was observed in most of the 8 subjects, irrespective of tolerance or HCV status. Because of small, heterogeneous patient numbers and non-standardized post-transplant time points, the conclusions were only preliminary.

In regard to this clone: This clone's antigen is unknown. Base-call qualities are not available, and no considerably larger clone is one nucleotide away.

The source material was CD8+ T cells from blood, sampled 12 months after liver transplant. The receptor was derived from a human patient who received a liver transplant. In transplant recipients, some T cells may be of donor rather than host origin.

The nucleotide sequence reads as follows: TGCAGCGTGGAGCCAGGGGGAGAGACCCAGTACTTC. This codes for CSVEPGGETQYF. The receptor chain draws on TRBV29-1 and TRBJ2-5; TRBD1 matches 7 bases in the middle. V is trimmed back by 6 bases and J by 4 bases, and the junction contains 5 bases that no gene match accounts for. The cysteine opens and the phenylalanine closes a CDR3 of 12 amino acids. Just CDR3 DNA is preserved here, 36 bases in frame from base 1. CDR1 is given as SQVTM and CDR2 as ANQGSEA, both from the germline V gene.